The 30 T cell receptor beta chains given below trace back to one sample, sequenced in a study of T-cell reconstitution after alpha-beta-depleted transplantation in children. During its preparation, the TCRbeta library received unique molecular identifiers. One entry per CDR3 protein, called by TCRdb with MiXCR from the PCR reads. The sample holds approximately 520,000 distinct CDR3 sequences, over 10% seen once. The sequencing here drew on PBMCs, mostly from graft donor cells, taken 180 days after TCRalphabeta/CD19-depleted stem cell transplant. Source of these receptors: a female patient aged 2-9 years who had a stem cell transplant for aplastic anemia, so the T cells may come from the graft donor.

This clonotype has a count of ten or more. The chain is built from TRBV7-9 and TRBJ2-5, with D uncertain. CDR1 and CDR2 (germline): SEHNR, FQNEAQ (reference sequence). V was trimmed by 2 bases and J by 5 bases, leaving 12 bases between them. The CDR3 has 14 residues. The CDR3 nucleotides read TGTGCCAGCAGCTTATCCCCGCCCCCTGAGACCCAGTACTTC. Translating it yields CASSLSPPPETQYF.

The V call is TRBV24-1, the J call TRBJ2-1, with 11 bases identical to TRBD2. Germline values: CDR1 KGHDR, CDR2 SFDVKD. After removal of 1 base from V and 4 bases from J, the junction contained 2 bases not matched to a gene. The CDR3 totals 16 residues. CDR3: CATSDFVAGGYNEQFF. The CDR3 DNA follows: TGTGCCACCAGTGATTTTGTAGCGGGAGGGTACAATGAGCAGTTCTTC.

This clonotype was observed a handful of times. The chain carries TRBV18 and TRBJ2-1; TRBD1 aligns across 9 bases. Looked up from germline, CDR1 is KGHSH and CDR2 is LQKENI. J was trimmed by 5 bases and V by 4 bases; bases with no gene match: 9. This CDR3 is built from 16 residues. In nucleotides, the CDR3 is TGTGCCAGCTCACTCATACGGACAGGGGAAGACAATGAGCAGTTCTTC. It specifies CASSLIRTGEDNEQFF.

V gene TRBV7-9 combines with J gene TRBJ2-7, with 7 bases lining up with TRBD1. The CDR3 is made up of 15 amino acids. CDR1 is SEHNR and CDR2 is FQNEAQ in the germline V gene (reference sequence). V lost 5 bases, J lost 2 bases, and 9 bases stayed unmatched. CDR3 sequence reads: CASSPTRDRAYEQYV. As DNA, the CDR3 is TGTGCCAGCAGCCCGACCCGGGACAGAGCCTACGAGCAGTACGTC.

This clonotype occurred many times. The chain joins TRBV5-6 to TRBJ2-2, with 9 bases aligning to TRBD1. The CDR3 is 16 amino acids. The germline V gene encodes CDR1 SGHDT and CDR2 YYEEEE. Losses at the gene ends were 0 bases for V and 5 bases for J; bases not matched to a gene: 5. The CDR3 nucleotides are TGTGCCAGCAGCTTGGCCTTCGGACAGGGGACCGGGGAGCTGTTTTTT. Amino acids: CASSLAFGQGTGELFF.

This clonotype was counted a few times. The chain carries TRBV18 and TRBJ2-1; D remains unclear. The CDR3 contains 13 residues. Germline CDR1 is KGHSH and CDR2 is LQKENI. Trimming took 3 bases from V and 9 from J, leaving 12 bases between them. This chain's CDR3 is CASSPATVAEQFF. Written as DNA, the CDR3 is TGTGCCAGCTCACCCGCGACGGTCGCTGAGCAGTTCTTC.

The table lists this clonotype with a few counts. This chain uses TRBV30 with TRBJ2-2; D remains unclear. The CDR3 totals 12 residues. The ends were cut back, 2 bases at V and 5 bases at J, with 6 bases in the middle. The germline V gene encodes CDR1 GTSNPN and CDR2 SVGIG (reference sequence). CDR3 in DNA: TGTGCCTGGAGTTTAGAGACCGGGGAGCTGTTTTTT. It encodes CAWSLETGELFF.

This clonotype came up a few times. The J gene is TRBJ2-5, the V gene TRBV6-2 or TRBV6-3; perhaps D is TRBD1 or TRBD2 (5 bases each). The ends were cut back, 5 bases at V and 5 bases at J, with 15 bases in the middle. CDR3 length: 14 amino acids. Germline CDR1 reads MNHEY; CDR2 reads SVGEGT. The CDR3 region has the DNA TGTGCCAGCAGTAACCGGGACCTGAGGGAGACCCAGTACTTC. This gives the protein CASSNRDLRETQYF.

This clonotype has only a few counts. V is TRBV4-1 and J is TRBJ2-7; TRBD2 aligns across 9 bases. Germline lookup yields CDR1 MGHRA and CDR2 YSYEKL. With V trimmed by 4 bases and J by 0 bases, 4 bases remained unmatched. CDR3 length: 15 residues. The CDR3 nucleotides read TGCGCCAGCAGCCCGAGGGGACTAGCCTCCTACGAGCAGTACGTC. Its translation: CASSPRGLASYEQYV.

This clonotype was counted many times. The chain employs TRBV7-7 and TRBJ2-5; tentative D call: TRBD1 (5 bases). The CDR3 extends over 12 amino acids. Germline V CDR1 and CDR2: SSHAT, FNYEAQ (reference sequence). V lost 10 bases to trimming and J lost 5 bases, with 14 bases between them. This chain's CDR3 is CAKGPVIETQYF. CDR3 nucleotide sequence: TGTGCCAAGGGGCCGGTGATCGAGACCCAGTACTTC.

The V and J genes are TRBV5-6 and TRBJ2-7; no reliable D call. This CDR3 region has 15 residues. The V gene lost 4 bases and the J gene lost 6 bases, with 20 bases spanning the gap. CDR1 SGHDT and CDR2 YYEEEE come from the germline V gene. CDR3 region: CASSPALWMMGEQYF. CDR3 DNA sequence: TGTGCCAGCAGCCCGGCCCTCTGGATGATGGGCGAGCAGTACTTC.

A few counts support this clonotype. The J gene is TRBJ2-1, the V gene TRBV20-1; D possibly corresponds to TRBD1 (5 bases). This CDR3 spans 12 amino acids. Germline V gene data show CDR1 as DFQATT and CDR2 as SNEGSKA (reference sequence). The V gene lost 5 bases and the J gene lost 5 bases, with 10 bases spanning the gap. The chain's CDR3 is CSAGASDNEQFF. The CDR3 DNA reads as TGCAGTGCTGGGGCTTCGGACAATGAGCAGTTCTTC.

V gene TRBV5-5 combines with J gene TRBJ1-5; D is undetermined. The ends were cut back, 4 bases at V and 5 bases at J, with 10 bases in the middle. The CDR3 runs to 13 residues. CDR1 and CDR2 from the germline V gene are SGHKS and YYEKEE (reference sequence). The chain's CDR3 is CASSGKSHQPQHF. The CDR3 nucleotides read TGTGCCAGCAGCGGTAAATCTCATCAGCCCCAGCATTTT.

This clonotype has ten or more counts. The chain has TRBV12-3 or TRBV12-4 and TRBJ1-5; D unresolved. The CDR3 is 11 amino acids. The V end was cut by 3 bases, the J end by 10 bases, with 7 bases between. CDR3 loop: CASSFRGPQHF. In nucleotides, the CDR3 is TGTGCCAGCAGTTTTAGAGGACCCCAGCATTTT.

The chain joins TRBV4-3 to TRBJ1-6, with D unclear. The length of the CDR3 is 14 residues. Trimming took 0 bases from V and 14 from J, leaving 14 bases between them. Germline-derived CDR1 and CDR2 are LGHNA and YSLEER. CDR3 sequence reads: CASSQDPRIRTLHF. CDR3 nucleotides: TGCGCCAGCAGCCAAGATCCCCGGATCCGGACCCTCCACTTT.

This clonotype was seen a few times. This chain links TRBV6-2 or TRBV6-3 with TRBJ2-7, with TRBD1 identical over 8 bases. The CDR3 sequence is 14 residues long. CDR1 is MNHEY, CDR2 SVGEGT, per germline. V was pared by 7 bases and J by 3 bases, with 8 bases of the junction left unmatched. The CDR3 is CASTQDREDYEQYF. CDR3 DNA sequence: TGTGCCAGCACCCAGGACAGGGAGGACTACGAGCAGTACTTC.

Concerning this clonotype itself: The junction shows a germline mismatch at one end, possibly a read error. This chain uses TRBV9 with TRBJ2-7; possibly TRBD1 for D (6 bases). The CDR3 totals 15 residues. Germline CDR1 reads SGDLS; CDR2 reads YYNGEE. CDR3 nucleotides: TGTTCCAGCAGCGTAGCAGGACAGAGTACCTACGAGCAGTACTTC. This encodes CSSSVAGQSTYEQYF.

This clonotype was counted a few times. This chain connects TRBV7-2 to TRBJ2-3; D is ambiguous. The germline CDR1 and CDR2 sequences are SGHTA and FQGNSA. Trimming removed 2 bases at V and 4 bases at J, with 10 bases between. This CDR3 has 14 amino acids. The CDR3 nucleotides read TGTGCCAGCAGCTTAACACCCAGCGCAGATACGCAGTATTTT. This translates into CASSLTPSADTQYF.

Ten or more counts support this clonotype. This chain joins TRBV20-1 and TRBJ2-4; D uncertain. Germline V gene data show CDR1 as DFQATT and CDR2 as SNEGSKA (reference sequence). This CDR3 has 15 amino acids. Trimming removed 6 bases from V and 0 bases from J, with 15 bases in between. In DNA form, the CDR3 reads TGCAGTGCACTGAACTTTGGAGTAGCCAAAAACATTCAGTACTTC. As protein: CSALNFGVAKNIQYF.

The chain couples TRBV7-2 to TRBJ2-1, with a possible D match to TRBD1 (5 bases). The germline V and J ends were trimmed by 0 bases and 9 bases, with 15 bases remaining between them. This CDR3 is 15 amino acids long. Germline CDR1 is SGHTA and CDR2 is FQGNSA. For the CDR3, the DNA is TGTGCCAGCAGCTTAGCCCCACCGGCAGGGTCTGAGCAGTTCTTC. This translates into CASSLAPPAGSEQFF.

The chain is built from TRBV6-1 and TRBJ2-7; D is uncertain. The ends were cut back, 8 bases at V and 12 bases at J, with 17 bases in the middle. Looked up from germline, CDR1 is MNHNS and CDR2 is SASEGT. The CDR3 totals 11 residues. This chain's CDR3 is CASGLGRILYV. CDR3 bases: TGTGCCAGCGGGTTGGGTCGGATTCTGTACGTC.

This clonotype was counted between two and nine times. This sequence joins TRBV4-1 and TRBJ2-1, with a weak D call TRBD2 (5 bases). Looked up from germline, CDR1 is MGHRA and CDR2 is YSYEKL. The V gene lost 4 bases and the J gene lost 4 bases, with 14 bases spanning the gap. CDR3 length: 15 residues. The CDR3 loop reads CASSPSLGGYNEQFF. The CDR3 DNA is TGCGCCAGCAGCCCCTCCCTTGGCGGGTACAATGAGCAGTTCTTC.

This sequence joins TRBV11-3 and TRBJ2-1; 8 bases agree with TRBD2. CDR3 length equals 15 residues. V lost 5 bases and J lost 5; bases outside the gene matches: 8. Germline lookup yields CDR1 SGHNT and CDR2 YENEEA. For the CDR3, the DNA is TGTGCCAGCAGCCGAGCGGGAGTTGGGCACAATGAGCAGTTCTTC. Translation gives CASSRAGVGHNEQFF.

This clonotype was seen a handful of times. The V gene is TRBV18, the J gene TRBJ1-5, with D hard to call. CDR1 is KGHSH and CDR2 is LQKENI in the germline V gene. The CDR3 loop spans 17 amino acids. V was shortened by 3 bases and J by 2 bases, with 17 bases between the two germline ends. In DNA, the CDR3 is TGTGCCAGCTCACCTAGGGCCCCGCGGGAGGGCAATCAGCCCCAGCATTTT. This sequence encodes CASSPRAPREGNQPQHF.

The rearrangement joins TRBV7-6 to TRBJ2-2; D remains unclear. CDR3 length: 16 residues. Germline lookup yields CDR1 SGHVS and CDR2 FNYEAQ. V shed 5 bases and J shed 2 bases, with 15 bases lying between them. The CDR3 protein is CASSLWPLGNTGELFF. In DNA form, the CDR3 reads TGTGCCAGCAGCCTTTGGCCGCTAGGCAACACCGGGGAGCTGTTTTTT.

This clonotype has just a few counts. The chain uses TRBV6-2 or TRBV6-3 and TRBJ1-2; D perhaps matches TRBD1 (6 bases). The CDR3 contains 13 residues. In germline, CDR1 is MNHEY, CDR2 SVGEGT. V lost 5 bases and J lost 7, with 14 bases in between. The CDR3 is CASSAGQKIGYTF. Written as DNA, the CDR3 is TGTGCCAGCAGTGCAGGACAGAAGATTGGCTACACCTTC.

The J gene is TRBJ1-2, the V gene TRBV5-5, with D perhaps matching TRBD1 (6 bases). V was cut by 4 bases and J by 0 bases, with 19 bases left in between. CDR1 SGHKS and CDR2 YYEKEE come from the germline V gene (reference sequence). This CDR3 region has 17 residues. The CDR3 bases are TGTGCCAGCAGCCTCGGGTCTTCGGGGGACACTAACTATGGCTACACCTTC. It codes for CASSLGSSGDTNYGYTF.

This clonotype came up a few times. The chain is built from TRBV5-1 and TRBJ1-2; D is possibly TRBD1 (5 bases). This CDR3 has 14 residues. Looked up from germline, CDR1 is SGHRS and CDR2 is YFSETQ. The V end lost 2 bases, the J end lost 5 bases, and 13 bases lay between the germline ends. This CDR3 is CASSLGTAFYGYTF. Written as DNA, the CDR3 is TGCGCCAGCAGCTTAGGGACCGCTTTTTATGGCTACACCTTC.

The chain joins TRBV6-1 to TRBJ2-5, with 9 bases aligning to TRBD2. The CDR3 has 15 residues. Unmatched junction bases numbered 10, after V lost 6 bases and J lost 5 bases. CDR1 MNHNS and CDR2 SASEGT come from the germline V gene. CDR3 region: CASSRGRADLETQYF. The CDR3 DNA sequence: TGTGCCAGCAGCCGCGGGAGGGCCGATTTGGAGACCCAGTACTTC.

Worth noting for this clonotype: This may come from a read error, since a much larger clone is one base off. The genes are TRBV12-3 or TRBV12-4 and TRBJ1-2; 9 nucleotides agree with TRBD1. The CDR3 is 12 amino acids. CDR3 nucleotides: TGTGCCAGCGGACAGGGGAACTATGGCTTCACCTTC. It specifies CASGQGNYGFTF.